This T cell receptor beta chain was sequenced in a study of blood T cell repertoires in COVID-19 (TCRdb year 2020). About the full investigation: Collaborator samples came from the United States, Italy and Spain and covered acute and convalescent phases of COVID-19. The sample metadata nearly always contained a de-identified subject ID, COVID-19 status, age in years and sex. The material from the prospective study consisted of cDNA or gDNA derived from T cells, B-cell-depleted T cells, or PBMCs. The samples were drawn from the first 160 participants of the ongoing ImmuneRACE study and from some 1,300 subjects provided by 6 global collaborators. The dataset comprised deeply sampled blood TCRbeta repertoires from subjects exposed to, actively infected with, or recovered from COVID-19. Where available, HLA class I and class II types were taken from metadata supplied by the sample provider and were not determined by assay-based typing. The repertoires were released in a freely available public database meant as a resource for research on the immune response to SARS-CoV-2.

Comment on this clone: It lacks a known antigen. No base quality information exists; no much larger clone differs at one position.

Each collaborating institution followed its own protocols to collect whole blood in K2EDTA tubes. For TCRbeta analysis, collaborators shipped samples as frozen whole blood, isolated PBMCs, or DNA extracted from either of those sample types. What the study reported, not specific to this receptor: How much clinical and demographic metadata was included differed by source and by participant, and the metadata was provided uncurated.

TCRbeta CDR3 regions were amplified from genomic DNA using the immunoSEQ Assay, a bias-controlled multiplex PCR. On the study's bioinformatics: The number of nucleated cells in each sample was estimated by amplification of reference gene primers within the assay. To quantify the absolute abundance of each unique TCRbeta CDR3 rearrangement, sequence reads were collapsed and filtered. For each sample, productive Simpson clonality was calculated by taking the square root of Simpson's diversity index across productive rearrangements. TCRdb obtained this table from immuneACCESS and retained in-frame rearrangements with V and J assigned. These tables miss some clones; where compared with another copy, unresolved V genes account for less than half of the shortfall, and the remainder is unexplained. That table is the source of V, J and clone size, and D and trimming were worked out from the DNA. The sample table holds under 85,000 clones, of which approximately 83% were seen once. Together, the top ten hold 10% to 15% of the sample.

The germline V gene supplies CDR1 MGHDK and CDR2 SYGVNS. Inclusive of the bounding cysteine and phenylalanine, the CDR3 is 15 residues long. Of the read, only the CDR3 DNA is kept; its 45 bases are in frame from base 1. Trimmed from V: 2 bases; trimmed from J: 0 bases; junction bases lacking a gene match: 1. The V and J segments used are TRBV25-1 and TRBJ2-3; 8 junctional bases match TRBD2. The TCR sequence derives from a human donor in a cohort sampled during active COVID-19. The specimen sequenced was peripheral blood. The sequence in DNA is TGTGCCAGCAGTGAAACTAGCGGAAGCACAGATACGCAGTATTTT. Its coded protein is CASSETSGSTDTQYF.